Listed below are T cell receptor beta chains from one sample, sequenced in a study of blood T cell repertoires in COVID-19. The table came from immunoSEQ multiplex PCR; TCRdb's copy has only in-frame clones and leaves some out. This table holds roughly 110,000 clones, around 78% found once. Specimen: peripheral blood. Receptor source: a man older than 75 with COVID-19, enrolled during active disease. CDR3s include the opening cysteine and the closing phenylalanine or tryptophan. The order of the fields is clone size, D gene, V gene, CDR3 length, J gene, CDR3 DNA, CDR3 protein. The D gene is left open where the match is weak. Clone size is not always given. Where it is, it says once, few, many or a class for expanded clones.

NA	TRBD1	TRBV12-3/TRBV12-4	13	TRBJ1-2	TGTGCCAGCAGGGGACAGGGGGCGAGTGGCTACACCTTC	CASRGQGASGYTF
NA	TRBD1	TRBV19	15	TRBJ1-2	TGTGCCAGTAGTATTGGGGGACAGGGGAACTATGGCTACACCTTC	CASSIGGQGNYGYTF
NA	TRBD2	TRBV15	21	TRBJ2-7	TGTGCCACCAGCAGAGTGGGTTCGGGGACTAGCGGGAGGCCAATCTCCTACGAGCAGTACTTC	CATSRVGSGTSGRPISYEQYF
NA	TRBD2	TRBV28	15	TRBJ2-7	TGTGCCAGCAGTTTTCCGCCCGGGGGGGGCTACGAGCAGTACTTC	CASSFPPGGGYEQYF
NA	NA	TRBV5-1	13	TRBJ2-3	TGCGCCAGCAGCCGCAGGGACACAGATACGCAGTATTTT	CASSRRDTDTQYF
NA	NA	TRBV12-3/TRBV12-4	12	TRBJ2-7	TGTGCCAGCAGTCCTACAGCCCACGAGCAGTACTTC	CASSPTAHEQYF
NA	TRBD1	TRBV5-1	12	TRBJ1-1	TGCGCCAGCAGCGAAACAGGGGGTGAAGCTTTCTTT	CASSETGGEAFF
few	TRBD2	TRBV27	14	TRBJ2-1	TGTGCCAGCAGCACACCTAAGGCGGGAGATGAGCAGTTCTTC	CASSTPKAGDEQFF
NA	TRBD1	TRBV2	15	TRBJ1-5	TGTGCCAGCAGTGGCGCCACAGGGGCGGGTCAGCCCCAGCATTTT	CASSGATGAGQPQHF
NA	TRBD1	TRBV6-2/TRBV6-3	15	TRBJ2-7	TGTGCCAGCAGTTACCGGGGACAGGGATCCTACGAGCAGTACTTC	CASSYRGQGSYEQYF